One and the same sample provided the 32 T cell receptor beta chains below, sequenced in a study of blood T cell repertoires in COVID-19. Here immunoSEQ multiplex PCR was the method, and the copy in TCRdb shows in-frame clones only, minus some. There are 15,000 to 20,000 clones in the sample; nearly 90% occur only once, and less than 50% lies in the top ten. Input material: peripheral blood. The receptors originated from a human donor in a cohort sampled during active COVID-19.

The chain has TRBV19 and TRBJ2-7; 7 bases fit TRBD2. Germline CDR1 LNHDA, CDR2 SQIVND (reference sequence). With 4 bases clipped from V and 6 bases from J, the junction kept 3 bases outside the gene matches. CDR3 length: 12 amino acids. CDR3 amino acids: CASSTSGGEQYF. CDR3 DNA sequence: TGTGCCAGTAGTACCTCGGGGGGCGAGCAGTACTTC.

V and J are TRBV5-1 and TRBJ1-6; TRBD1 matches at 8 bases. The trim removed 1 base at V and 10 bases at J, leaving 7 bases unmatched. Germline-derived CDR1 and CDR2 are SGHRS and YFSETQ. The CDR3 loop spans 15 amino acids. CDR3 in amino acids: CASSLSGQGRSPLHF. The CDR3 coding sequence is TGCGCCAGCAGCTTGAGCGGACAGGGACGATCACCCCTCCACTTT.

This sequence joins TRBV9 and TRBJ1-3; D perhaps matches TRBD1 (6 bases). The V end was cut by 3 bases, the J end by 0 bases, with 16 bases between. The CDR3 covers 17 residues. In germline, CDR1 is SGDLS, CDR2 YYNGEE. The chain's CDR3 is CASSEAEEDSSGNTIYF. The CDR3 bases are TGTGCCAGCAGCGAGGCGGAGGAGGACAGCTCTGGAAACACCATATATTTT.

V usage is TRBV7-9 and J usage is TRBJ2-3; 11 bases map to TRBD2. Trimming removed 3 bases from V and 5 bases from J; junction bases left unmatched: 7. This CDR3 region has 16 residues. Germline V CDR1 and CDR2: SEHNR, FQNEAQ (reference sequence). CDR3 residues: CASSFLSGGAGDTQYF. The CDR3 DNA is TGTGCCAGCAGCTTCCTTAGCGGGGGGGCCGGAGATACGCAGTATTTT.

V is TRBV7-8 and J is TRBJ2-1; 10 nucleotides line up with TRBD2. This CDR3 is built from 14 residues. The ends lost 7 bases at V and 8 bases at J; junction bases unmatched: 8. CDR1 and CDR2 (germline): SGHVS, FQNEAQ. The CDR3 loop is CASMSSGGEYEQFF. The CDR3 nucleotides are TGTGCCAGCATGTCGAGCGGGGGGGAGTATGAGCAGTTCTTC. The full variable domain, rest sourced from reference TRBV7-8 and TRBJ2-1, is GAGVSQSPRYKVAKRGQDVALRCDPISGHVSLFWYQQALGQGPEFLTYFQNEAQLDKSGLPSDRFFAERPEGSVSTLKIQRTQQEDSAVYLCASMSSGGEYEQFFGPGTRLTVL.

This rearrangement joins TRBV19 to TRBJ2-7; 16 bases are shared with TRBD2. CDR3 length equals 16 residues. Germline-derived CDR1 and CDR2 are LNHDA and SQIVND (reference sequence). Trimming cost V 9 bases and J 7 bases; bases outside gene matches: 12. The CDR3 loop reads CASGTSGGDVPGEQYF. The CDR3 coding sequence is TGTGCCAGCGGGACTAGCGGGGGGGATGTTCCTGGGGAGCAGTACTTC.

The rearrangement uses TRBV7-2 and TRBJ2-1; a weak D match, TRBD2 (6 bases). V was clipped by 1 base and J by 7 bases, with 14 bases between them. The germline CDR1 and CDR2 sequences are SGHTA and FQGNSA. This CDR3 is 15 amino acids long. CDR3 sequence: CASSLGAGTQNEQFF. CDR3 nucleotides: TGTGCCAGCAGCTTAGGGGCAGGGACTCAAAATGAGCAGTTCTTC.

The V call is TRBV4-3, the J call TRBJ1-4; tentative D call: TRBD1 (6 bases). V lost 5 bases and J 6 bases, leaving 13 bases between the germline ends. CDR1 LGHNA and CDR2 YSLEER come from the germline V gene. The CDR3 runs 14 residues. Written as DNA, the CDR3 is TGCGCCAGCAGCGCACAGGGAGAGGATGAAAAACTGTTTTTT. This gives the protein CASSAQGEDEKLFF.

This chain joins TRBV20-1 and TRBJ2-3; 11 bases line up with TRBD2. This CDR3 has 15 residues. V lost 3 bases and J lost 5; bases outside the gene matches: 7. The germline V gene has CDR1 DFQATT and CDR2 SNEGSKA (reference sequence). The CDR3 is CSASRVAGGQDTQYF. The CDR3 nucleotides read TGCAGTGCTAGTCGGGTAGCGGGGGGGCAAGATACGCAGTATTTT.

The chain employs TRBV2 and TRBJ2-1; TRBD1 matches at 8 bases. From germline, CDR1 is SNHLY and CDR2 FYNNEI. V lost 6 bases to trimming and J lost 8 bases; unmatched junction nucleotides: 9. CDR3 length: 14 amino acids. The chain's CDR3 is CASRGDRGRDEQFF. CDR3 DNA sequence: TGTGCCAGCAGAGGAGACAGGGGTCGGGATGAGCAGTTCTTC.

This CDR3 reads CASSYSIELDEQFF. CDR3 nucleotides: TGTGCCAGCAGTTACTCGATTGAGTTAGATGAGCAGTTCTTC. This chain joins TRBV6-5 and TRBJ2-1, with D uncertain. Per germline, CDR1 MNHEY and CDR2 SVGAGI. V was trimmed by 0 bases and J by 8 bases, leaving 11 bases between them. The CDR3 spans 14 residues.

The V call is TRBV7-2, the J call TRBJ1-2; D unresolved. CDR1 and CDR2 from the germline V gene are SGHTA and FQGNSA. V dropped 4 bases and J dropped 8 bases, with 11 bases sitting between them. CDR3 length equals 12 residues. The CDR3 here is CASSSGRSGYTF. The CDR3 DNA sequence: TGTGCCAGCAGCTCAGGCAGGTCGGGCTACACCTTC.

The V and J genes are TRBV7-9 and TRBJ1-2; 7 bases fit TRBD1. Trimming removed 4 bases from V and 4 bases from J; junction bases left unmatched: 12. The CDR3 contains 16 residues. Germline V gene lookup returns CDR1 SEHNR and CDR2 FQNEAQ (reference sequence). CDR3 sequence reads: CASSSPGQSGGYGYTF. CDR3 nucleotides: TGTGCCAGCAGCTCCCCGGGACAGTCGGGCGGCTATGGCTACACCTTC.

DNA for the CDR3: TGTGCCAGCAGTTACCGACAGTCTGAAAAACTGTTTTTT. It codes for CASSYRQSEKLFF. The rearrangement joins TRBV6-6 to TRBJ1-4; D is possibly TRBD1 (5 bases). Germline CDR1 reads MNHNY; CDR2 reads SVGAGI (reference sequence). V gave up 2 bases and J gave up 7 bases, with 8 bases separating them. The CDR3 has 13 residues.

The chain combines TRBV2 with TRBJ1-3; D gene ambiguous. Trimming pared 6 bases from V and 4 bases from J, leaving 13 bases between. Per germline, CDR1 SNHLY and CDR2 FYNNEI. The CDR3 runs to 14 residues. For the CDR3, the DNA is TGTGCCAGCAGCCAAGCTCAATCCGGAAACACCATATATTTT. It yields the protein CASSQAQSGNTIYF.

This chain uses TRBV2 with TRBJ1-5; D unclear. The CDR3 loop spans 14 amino acids. V was clipped by 6 bases and J by 5 bases, with 14 bases between them. In germline, CDR1 is SNHLY, CDR2 FYNNEI. CDR3 sequence: CASRLSGIYQPQHF. The CDR3 DNA follows: TGTGCCAGCAGATTATCGGGGATCTATCAGCCCCAGCATTTT.

V gene TRBV6-4 combines with J gene TRBJ2-1; TRBD1 agrees at 11 bases. The CDR3 has 14 residues. V gave up 2 bases and J gave up 6 bases; unmatched junction bases: 0. Germline CDR1 MRHNA, CDR2 SNTAGT. CDR3 protein: CASSDGTGGNEQFF. CDR3 DNA sequence: TGTGCCAGCAGTGACGGGACAGGGGGCAATGAGCAGTTCTTC.

As DNA, the CDR3 is TGTGCCAGCATCCCCACAGGGATGAACACTGAAGCTTTCTTT. Residues: CASIPTGMNTEAFF. V usage is TRBV7-9 and J usage is TRBJ1-1; perhaps TRBD1 as D (6 bases). V shed 7 bases and J shed 0 bases, with 12 bases lying between them. Per the germline V gene, CDR1 is SEHNR and CDR2 is FQNEAQ (reference sequence). The CDR3 has 14 amino acids. Full variable domain (remainder filled in from reference TRBV7-9 and TRBJ1-1): DTGVSQNPRHKITKRGQNVTFRCDPISEHNRLYWYRQTLGQGPEFLTYFQNEAQLEKSRLLSDRFSAERPKGSFSTLEIQRTEQGDSAMYLCASIPTGMNTEAFFGQGTRLTVV.

This clone was counted a single time. This chain uses TRBV6-5 with TRBJ2-1; 10 bases are a match to TRBD1. Germline CDR1 and CDR2: MNHEY and SVGAGI. With V trimmed by 7 bases and J by 6 bases, 6 bases remained unmatched. CDR3 size: 14 residues. CDR3 loop: CASIRDRGGNEQFF. The CDR3 DNA follows: TGTGCCAGCATTAGGGACAGGGGAGGCAATGAGCAGTTCTTC.

The rearrangement joins TRBV9 to TRBJ1-1; TRBD1 aligns across 7 bases. After removal of 0 bases from V and 3 bases from J, the junction contained 5 bases not matched to a gene. This CDR3 has 15 residues. CDR1 and CDR2 from the germline V gene are SGDLS and YYNGEE. CDR3 in amino acids: CASSVGQGAYTEAFF. CDR3 nucleotides: TGTGCCAGCAGCGTAGGACAGGGTGCGTACACTGAAGCTTTCTTT. Drawing the rest from reference TRBV9 and TRBJ1-1, the complete variable domain is DSGVTQTPKHLITATGQRVTLRCSPRSGDLSVYWYQQSLDQGLQFLIQYYNGEERAKGNILERFSAQQFPDLHSELNLSSLELGDSALYFCASSVGQGAYTEAFFGQGTRLTVV.

The chain employs TRBV7-3 and TRBJ2-3, with 10 positions matching TRBD2. In germline, CDR1 is SGHTA, CDR2 FQGTGA. The CDR3 consists of 15 residues. The J segment lost 1 base and the V segment lost 4 bases, leaving 2 bases of the junction unmatched. CDR3 bases: TGTGCCAGCAGCTCGCTAGCGGGGGGCACAGATACGCAGTATTTT. This sequence encodes CASSSLAGGTDTQYF.

CDR3 nucleotide sequence: TGTGCCAGCAGCGTAGATTACCTAGCGGGGGGGCGGAATGAGCAGTTCTTC. It translates to CASSVDYLAGGRNEQFF. The chain uses TRBV9 and TRBJ2-1, with 12 positions matching TRBD2. V trimming: 0 bases; J trimming: 7 bases; junction bases outside the gene matches: 8. The CDR3 contains 17 residues. Germline V gene sequence: CDR1 SGDLS, CDR2 YYNGEE.

The J gene is TRBJ2-2, the V gene TRBV3-1 (or the pseudogene TRBV3-2), with TRBD2 matching over 15 bases. Germline values: CDR1 LGHDT, CDR2 YNNKEL (reference sequence). The V segment lost 4 bases and the J segment 3 bases; nucleotides outside the gene matches: 6. The CDR3 runs 18 residues. The CDR3 here is CASSPGLAGGRDTGELFF. The CDR3 bases are TGTGCCAGCAGCCCGGGACTAGCGGGGGGTAGAGACACCGGGGAGCTGTTTTTT.

The chain is built from TRBV11-3 and TRBJ1-2; D perhaps matches TRBD1 (6 bases). Germline V CDR1 and CDR2: SGHNT, YENEEA. The CDR3 is 17 amino acids. V was pared by 0 bases and J by 8 bases, with 22 bases between. Written as DNA, the CDR3 is TGTGCCAGCAGCTTAGACGGTATGGGGGCAGGGTCAAACGGCTACACCTTC. This encodes CASSLDGMGAGSNGYTF.

The chain uses TRBV19 and TRBJ1-1, with 8 positions matching TRBD1. Germline V gene lookup returns CDR1 LNHDA and CDR2 SQIVND (reference sequence). CDR3 length: 13 amino acids. The V segment lost 5 bases and the J segment 5 bases; nucleotides outside the gene matches: 4. This chain's CDR3 is CASSPGGRTEAFF. The CDR3 DNA reads TGTGCCAGTAGTCCAGGGGGCCGAACTGAAGCTTTCTTT.

CDR3 sequence (DNA): TGTGCCATCAGTGAGCCCAAACTAGACCGGACGACAGGGAACTATGGCTACACCTTC. This codes for CAISEPKLDRTTGNYGYTF. This chain uses TRBV10-3 with TRBJ1-2; TRBD1 matches 7 bases. After removal of 2 bases from V and 2 bases from J, the junction contained 17 bases not matched to a gene. This CDR3 is 19 amino acids long. Germline V CDR1 and CDR2: ENHRY, SYGVKD.

The chain is built from TRBV3-1 (or the pseudogene TRBV3-2) and TRBJ2-5; 8 bases align to TRBD2. V was pared by 3 bases and J by 2 bases, with 11 bases of the junction left unmatched. Per germline, CDR1 LGHDT and CDR2 YNNKEL (reference sequence). The CDR3 runs to 17 residues. The CDR3, as DNA: TGTGCCAGCAGCCAGACAGCGGGGGCTTTGGGACAAGAGACCCAGTACTTC. It codes for CASSQTAGALGQETQYF.

The chain employs TRBV9 and TRBJ2-1, with 10 bases aligning to TRBD1. Per germline, CDR1 SGDLS and CDR2 YYNGEE. CDR3 size: 18 residues. With 2 bases clipped from V and 6 bases from J, the junction kept 14 bases outside the gene matches. CDR3 loop: CASSVTRGTGAIGNEQFF. In nucleotides, the CDR3 is TGTGCCAGCAGCGTCACTCGTGGGACAGGGGCCATAGGCAATGAGCAGTTCTTC.

V gene TRBV29-1 combines with J gene TRBJ2-5; 7 bases match TRBD2. The CDR3 is 14 amino acids. The V gene end was trimmed by 3 bases and the J gene end by 5 bases; junction bases not matched to a gene: 9. Germline values: CDR1 SQVTM, CDR2 ANQGSEA. The CDR3 region is CSVEKAGEPETQYF. The CDR3 DNA is TGCAGCGTTGAGAAGGCGGGGGAACCCGAGACCCAGTACTTC.

The CDR3 spells CASSPQAGASTDTQYF. For the CDR3, the DNA is TGCGCCAGCAGCCCCCAAGCGGGAGCCAGCACAGATACGCAGTATTTT. This rearrangement joins TRBV5-1 to TRBJ2-3; TRBD2 agrees at 8 bases. This CDR3 has 16 residues. V trimming: 4 bases; J trimming: 0 bases; junction bases outside the gene matches: 7. Germline loops: CDR1 SGHRS, CDR2 YFSETQ.

Comment on this clone: Compared with germline, one end of the junction differs, possibly owing to a read error. The V and J genes are TRBV12-3 or TRBV12-4 and TRBJ2-1, with 7 positions matching TRBD1. The CDR3 runs 13 residues. CDR3: CASSVAGGTEQFF. CDR3 nucleotide sequence: TGTGCCAGCAGTGTAGCAGGGGGTACGGAGCAGTTCTTC.

V is TRBV7-8 and J is TRBJ1-4, with 8 bases fitting TRBD1. The germline CDR1 and CDR2 sequences are SGHVS and FQNEAQ. This CDR3 comprises 17 residues. V was clipped by 5 bases and J by 7 bases; unmatched bases: 15. CDR3 protein: CASSPGQGGEFIEKLFF. The CDR3 coding sequence is TGTGCCAGCAGCCCCGGACAGGGAGGGGAGTTTATTGAAAAACTGTTTTTT.